The rows below give T cell receptor beta chains drawn from one sample of a study of control samples from healthy donors and cancer patients. This table comes from immunoSEQ multiplex PCR, and its TCRdb copy is limited to in-frame clones, with some not included. Of about 110,000 clones listed, 75% to 90% are singletons. Sequenced material: blood. These receptors were obtained from a woman in her fifties or sixties in good health. The CDR3 runs from the conserved cysteine through the conserved F or W. A D gene is named only where the DNA matches it firmly. Size values are once, few and many counts, or a class for expanded clones, and some rows have none.

CDR3nt	CDR3aa	d_gene	j_gene	abundance	v_gene
TGTGCCAGCAGCTTAAGGCGCGCGGCGGGGGGCAACACCGGGGAGCTGTTTTTT	CASSLRRAAGGNTGELFF	TRBD2	TRBJ2-2	NA	TRBV7-3
TGTGCCAGCAGTGAAATTGGGGGTTTTTCTGGCTACACCTTC	CASSEIGGFSGYTF	NA	TRBJ1-2	NA	TRBV25-1
TGTGCCAGCAGCTCACGCCACCGACTCCGGGACAGGGAAGAGGAAGAGACCCAGTACTTC	CASSSRHRLRDREEEETQYF	TRBD1	TRBJ2-5	NA	TRBV7-8
TGTGCCAGTAGTACCCTGGGAGGGCTTTTGAATGAGCAGTTCTTC	CASSTLGGLLNEQFF	TRBD2	TRBJ2-1	NA	TRBV19
TGTGCCAGCAGTATACAGGGGAACTATGGCTACACCTTC	CASSIQGNYGYTF	TRBD1	TRBJ1-2	NA	TRBV6-5
TGTGCCAGCAGCTTGGAGTTTAGCGAGGATACGCAGTATTTT	CASSLEFSEDTQYF	NA	TRBJ2-3	NA	TRBV5-4
TGTGCCAGCAGTCCCCTTGGGATGACCTATGGCTACACCTTC	CASSPLGMTYGYTF	NA	TRBJ1-2	NA	TRBV6-5
TGTGCCAGCAGTTTAAATCCCGCTTGGCGCATGAACACTGAAGCTTTCTTT	CASSLNPAWRMNTEAFF	NA	TRBJ1-1	NA	TRBV27
TGTGCCAGCAGCGTAAGGGACAGCAGAACCTATGGCTACACCTTC	CASSVRDSRTYGYTF	TRBD1	TRBJ1-2	NA	TRBV9
TGCGCCAGCAGCTATCGACAGGGAGGTAACGGGGAGCTGTTTTTT	CASSYRQGGNGELFF	NA	TRBJ2-2	NA	TRBV5-1
TGCGCCAGCAGCTTTTACGGTGAAGTATCATCTGGAAACACCATATATTTT	CASSFYGEVSSGNTIYF	NA	TRBJ1-3	NA	TRBV5-1
TGCGCCAGCAGCTTGGCCAGGGGACAGGGGTCGAGTGAGCAGTTCTTC	CASSLARGQGSSEQFF	TRBD1	TRBJ2-1	NA	TRBV5-1
TGTGCCAGCAGCCCCGGACGGATAGAAGAGACCCAGTACTTC	CASSPGRIEETQYF	NA	TRBJ2-5	NA	TRBV7-2
TGCGCCAGCAGCCAAGACCCGGGCCTGAAGGGGTACGCGAGTAAGACACCCCTCCACTTT	CASSQDPGLKGYASKTPLHF	NA	TRBJ1-6	NA	TRBV4-1
TGTGCCAGCAGCGTAGAAGGGACAGGCGAGTATGGCTACACCTTC	CASSVEGTGEYGYTF	TRBD1	TRBJ1-2	NA	TRBV9
TGTGCCAGCAGTTCCTGGGCGAGGGATACGCAGTATTTT	CASSSWARDTQYF	NA	TRBJ2-3	NA	TRBV12-3/TRBV12-4
TGTGCCAGCAGCCGAGCGGGGTACTATGGCTACACCTTC	CASSRAGYYGYTF	NA	TRBJ1-2	once	TRBV28
TGCGCCAGCAGCCAAGTCGGGGGAAATCAGCCCCAGCATTTT	CASSQVGGNQPQHF	NA	TRBJ1-5	NA	TRBV4-1
TGTGCCAGCAGCTCCGTCCCCTCTAGACTAGCGGGGGTAAGAGAGACCCAGTACTTC	CASSSVPSRLAGVRETQYF	TRBD2	TRBJ2-5	NA	TRBV7-3
TGCGCCAGCAGCCAAATCGCACAATACCACCAGCCCCAGCATTTT	CASSQIAQYHQPQHF	NA	TRBJ1-5	NA	TRBV4-1
TGTGCCAGCAGCAAAGCGCTTTGGGGCATTCGTAACTATGGCTACACCTTC	CASSKALWGIRNYGYTF	NA	TRBJ1-2	few	TRBV21-1
TGCGCCAGCAGCCAAGACAGGGGATTTGGAGCTTTCTTT	CASSQDRGFGAFF	NA	TRBJ1-1	NA	TRBV4-1
TGTGCCAGCAGCTTACTGAACAGGGTACAAGAGACCCAGTACTTC	CASSLLNRVQETQYF	NA	TRBJ2-5	NA	TRBV7-9
TGTGCCAGCAGTACCGGACAGGGGGAATACTCCTACGAGCAGTACTTC	CASSTGQGEYSYEQYF	TRBD1	TRBJ2-7	NA	TRBV25-1
TGTGCCAGCAGCCCAGGAGGTGGTCTCGCAGATACGCAGTATTTT	CASSPGGGLADTQYF	NA	TRBJ2-3	NA	TRBV7-9
TGCAGTGGAGGCGGGGTCGAAGCTTTCTTT	CSGGGVEAFF	NA	TRBJ1-1	NA	TRBV20-1
TGTGCCAGCAGCCCAAAGATCCGCCTAGCGGGAAGCACAGATACGCAGTATTTT	CASSPKIRLAGSTDTQYF	TRBD2	TRBJ2-3	NA	TRBV7-9
TGTGCCAGCAGCCTAAGGGGTCAGCAGTACTTC	CASSLRGQQYF	NA	TRBJ2-7	few	TRBV11-1
TGCGCCAGCAGCCAAGGTTCCAGGGGGTGGGACAATGAGCAGTTCTTC	CASSQGSRGWDNEQFF	TRBD1	TRBJ2-1	NA	TRBV4-3
TGTGCCAGCTCGCCCCAGGGGACAGGGGCAGTAACGAACACCGGGGAGCTGTTTTTT	CASSPQGTGAVTNTGELFF	TRBD1	TRBJ2-2	NA	TRBV18
TGCGCCAGCAGCCAGGCTCCGGGGGAGGGGGAAAAACTGTTTTTT	CASSQAPGEGEKLFF	NA	TRBJ1-4	NA	TRBV4-3
TGTGCCAGCAGTTACTCAGGACAGGGAGAGAACACTGAAGCTTTCTTT	CASSYSGQGENTEAFF	TRBD1	TRBJ1-1	NA	TRBV6-5
TGTGCCAGCAGCCTCTCAGCGGGAACGCAGTATTTT	CASSLSAGTQYF	TRBD2	TRBJ2-3	NA	TRBV14
TGTGCCAGCAGCCAAGAAAACTTTTCTGGCTACACCTTC	CASSQENFSGYTF	NA	TRBJ1-2	few	TRBV3-1/TRBV3-2
TGTGCCAGCAGCCCTGGGGGTGGGAACACTGAAGCTTTCTTT	CASSPGGGNTEAFF	NA	TRBJ1-1	NA	TRBV6-2/TRBV6-3
TGTGCCAGTCAGATGAGAGGCCGAGTTGAAGCTTTCTTT	CASQMRGRVEAFF	NA	TRBJ1-1	NA	TRBV6-5
TGTGCCAGCAGTTTACTGTATTACGAAAATGAGCAGTTCTTC	CASSLLYYENEQFF	NA	TRBJ2-1	NA	TRBV27
TGTGCCAGCAGTTTAGCGGGAGGCCTACAAGAGACCCAGTACTTC	CASSLAGGLQETQYF	TRBD2	TRBJ2-5	NA	TRBV7-3
TGTGCCAGCAGCCAAGGCCGCACAGCAACTAATGAAAAACTGTTTTTT	CASSQGRTATNEKLFF	NA	TRBJ1-4	few	TRBV3-1/TRBV3-2
TGTGCCAGCAGTCTGGACAGGAGTAGCAATCAGCCCCAGCATTTT	CASSLDRSSNQPQHF	TRBD1	TRBJ1-5	NA	TRBV6-2/TRBV6-3
TGTGCCAGTTTGGGACAGGGGGATTCACCCCTCCACTTT	CASLGQGDSPLHF	TRBD1	TRBJ1-6	NA	TRBV19